This entry concerns a single T cell receptor (beta chain). Its antigen is unknown. No much larger clone is present one base from it, and per-base qualities are unavailable. Other DNA variants within this sample encode the same CDR3. Using the deep immunoSEQ assay, TCR CDR3 regions were amplified from genomic DNA by multiplex PCR. For each cell subset, the extracted genomic DNA was distributed evenly across all wells of several immunoSEQ 96-well plates, and each plate served as one replicate. For sorted subsets, 200 to 250 ng of genomic DNA, equivalent to 30,000 or so T cell genomes, went into each replicate PCR. Purified libraries were quantified with a Qubit 3.0 fluorometer, sized on a Bioanalyzer 2100, and re-quantified with the KAPA Library Quantification kit. Every immunoSEQ 96-well plate was sequenced on a separate single-read 150-cycle Illumina NextSeq 550 flow cell. The authors' analysis ran thus. Because only junctional sequences without quality scores were contained in the immunoSEQ output, filtering matching that applied to full-length reads could not be performed. To assign V/J genes and CDR3, sequences were annotated using PyIR, a Python wrapper for IgBLAST v1.9, with IMGT germline references. Any read was removed if the V/J assignment was weak (E-value above 1e-6), the CDR3 was missing, or the read contained stop codons, out-of-frame junctions, or ambiguous translated residues. V3J clonotypes were defined as sequences sharing the same inferred V gene, J gene, and CDR3 amino acid sequence. The percentage overlap between two repertoires was calculated by dividing the number of shared unique clonotypes by the size of the smaller repertoire. Repertoire richness was assessed with RTK rarefaction, the Chao1 estimator, and Recon v2.1 estimates of unobserved clonotypes. For all TCRbeta clonotypes obtained by the gDNA method from a handful of donors, generation probabilities were computed with OLGA. TCRdb obtained this table from immuneACCESS and retained in-frame rearrangements with V and J assigned. These tables miss some clones; where compared with another copy, unresolved V genes account for less than half of the shortfall, and the remainder is unexplained. That table furnishes V, J and clone size, whereas the DNA furnished D and trimming. This sample is represented by some 2 million clones; 90% to 95% of them were singletons. Of the sample, 0.13% falls within the top ten clones.

The sample comes from a study of shared clonotypes between healthy human individuals (dated by TCRdb to the early 2020s). General notes on the study: The cohort included three men and a couple of women between 18 and 49 years of age. For each donor, CD4 naive and CD4 memory were each given three plates, CD8 naive was given two plates, and CD8 memory was given one plate. The study deeply sequenced blood TCR repertoires of five healthy adults to estimate repertoire size and the extent of clonotype sharing between individuals. Libraries were prepared and TCR repertoires were sequenced by different laboratories using diverse techniques, in order to increase sequencing depth and limit assay-specific biases. Leukapheresis yielded between about 0.85 and 10 billion PBMCs per donor. General study outcomes and caveats: Even with the large sequencing depth, rarefaction of the sorted-subset datasets indicated that sequencing was incomplete. Naive subsets generally had larger estimated clonotype richness than memory subsets. Higher generation probabilities were observed for clonotypes shared by all four sorted-subset donors than for non-shared clonotypes. Because the study included a small number of donors, the genetic and exposure-history diversity represented was limited. Sampling was restricted to blood, and TCR repertoires in tissues likely differ from the TCR repertoires found in blood. Across a few donors, about 5% of naive CD4, roughly 3.5% of naive CD8, under 2.5% of memory CD4, and around 0.4% of memory CD8 clonotypes were shared. Based on pairwise subsampling, the degree of clonotype sharing among donors was expected to be affected by sequencing depth.

Germline trimming amounts to 4 bases on V and 1 base on J, with 3 as the count of junction bases outside the gene matches. The CDR3 goes from the cysteine to the phenylalanine over 14 residues. CDR3 DNA is the only sequence kept; it has 42 bases, read in frame from the first base. According to the germline V gene, CDR1 reads SGHRS and CDR2 reads YFSETQ. Donors were healthy HIV-negative adults with no recently reported acute infections or vaccinations. Only Caucasian adults living in Nashville, Tennessee, USA were represented among the donors. CD4+ T cells were enriched through magnetic negative selection, after which naive cells were positively selected on CD45RA and the remaining negative fraction served as the memory subset. Blood was obtained by leukapheresis, after which PBMCs were separated by Ficoll-Histopaque density gradient centrifugation and cryopreserved in liquid nitrogen vapor phase. Analytical flow cytometry was used to check the purity and quantity of each magnetically sorted T cell population. Each sorted fraction had its genomic DNA isolated and then quantified by UV absorbance on a Nanodrop 2000c.

The sequencing sample was made of naive CD4+ T cells sorted from blood. This specimen's cell subset or site label, interpreted: CD45RA+ positively selected. This TCR was sampled from a man younger than 30 in good health. In this chain, TRBV5-1 is recombined with TRBJ2-3, with 7 bases in between that match TRBD2. CDR3 sequence: CASSVAGGTDTQYF. The bases are TGCGCCAGCAGCGTGGCGGGGGGCACAGATACGCAGTATTTT.